This T cell receptor beta chain appears in the sequencing data of a study of blood T cells in healthy people across ages. The authors ran a second PCR of about 6 to 12 cycles using a sample-barcoded 5' primer and a J-beta primer mix. Per-sample output comprised a minimum of 3 million paired-end reads containing CDR3. TCRdb passed the 5' RACE reads through MiXCR, listing each CDR3 protein once. The sample has almost 1 million distinct CDR3 sequences, about 53% seen once. Germline V CDR1 and CDR2: DFQATT, SNEGSKA (reference sequence). The CDR3 has 12 amino acids. V was trimmed by 7 bases and J by 3 bases, leaving 13 bases between them. Study outcomes and limitations: Expanded clonotype shifts may have been confounded, as the donors had an unknown CMV status.

A remark on this clonotype: The antigen is unknown.

The chain is built from TRBV20-1 and TRBJ2-7; D could derive from TRBD1 or TRBD2 (6 bases each). This TCR came from an older woman in good health. Sequencing was performed on blood. CDR3 DNA: TGCAGTGTTAGGGGGGACGGCTACGAGCAGTACTTC. It yields the protein CSVRGDGYEQYF.